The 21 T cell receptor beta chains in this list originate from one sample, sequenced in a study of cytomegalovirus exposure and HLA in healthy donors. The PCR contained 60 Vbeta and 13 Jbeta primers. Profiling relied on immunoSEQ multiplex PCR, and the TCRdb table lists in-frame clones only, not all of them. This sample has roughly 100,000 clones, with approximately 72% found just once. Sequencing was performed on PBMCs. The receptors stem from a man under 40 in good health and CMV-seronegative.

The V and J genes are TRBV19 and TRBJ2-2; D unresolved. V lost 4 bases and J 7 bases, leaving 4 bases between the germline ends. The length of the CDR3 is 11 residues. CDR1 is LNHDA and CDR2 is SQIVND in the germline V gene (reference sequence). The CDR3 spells CASSTFGELFF. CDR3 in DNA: TGTGCCAGTAGTACGTTCGGGGAGCTGTTTTTT.

The chain's CDR3 is CASSLNGLAEETQYF. The CDR3 DNA reads as TGTGCCAGCAGCTTAAACGGACTAGCGGAAGAGACCCAGTACTTC. The V call is TRBV7-2, the J call TRBJ2-5, with 10 bases fitting TRBD2. Germline loops: CDR1 SGHTA, CDR2 FQGNSA. The CDR3 runs 15 residues. V lost 2 bases and J lost 3; bases outside the gene matches: 3.

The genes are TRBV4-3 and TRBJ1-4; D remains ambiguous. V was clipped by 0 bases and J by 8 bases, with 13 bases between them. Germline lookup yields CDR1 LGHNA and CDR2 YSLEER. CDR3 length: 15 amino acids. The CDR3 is CASSQDIGLFEKLFF. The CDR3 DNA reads TGCGCCAGCAGCCAAGATATTGGACTGTTCGAAAAACTGTTTTTT.

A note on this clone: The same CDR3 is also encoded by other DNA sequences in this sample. CDR3 region: CATGPRGETQYF. CDR3 bases: TGTGCCACAGGACCGAGAGGGGAGACCCAGTACTTC. The V call is TRBV28, the J call TRBJ2-5, with D perhaps matching TRBD2 (5 bases). Germline CDR1 MDHEN, CDR2 SYDVKM. The CDR3 loop spans 12 amino acids. The V gene lost 10 bases and the J gene lost 5 bases, with 14 bases spanning the gap.

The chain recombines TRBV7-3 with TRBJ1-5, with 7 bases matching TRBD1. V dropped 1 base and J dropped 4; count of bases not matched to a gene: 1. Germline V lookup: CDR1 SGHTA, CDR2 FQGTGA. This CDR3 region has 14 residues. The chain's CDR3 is CASSLRQGNQPQHF. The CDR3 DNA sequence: TGTGCCAGCAGCTTAAGACAGGGAAATCAGCCCCAGCATTTT.

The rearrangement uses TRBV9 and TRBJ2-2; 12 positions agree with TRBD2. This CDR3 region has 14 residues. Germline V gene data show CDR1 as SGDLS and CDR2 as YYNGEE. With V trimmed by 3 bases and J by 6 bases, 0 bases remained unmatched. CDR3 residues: CASSGLAGAGELFF. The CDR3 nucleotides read TGTGCCAGCAGCGGACTAGCGGGAGCCGGGGAGCTGTTTTTT.

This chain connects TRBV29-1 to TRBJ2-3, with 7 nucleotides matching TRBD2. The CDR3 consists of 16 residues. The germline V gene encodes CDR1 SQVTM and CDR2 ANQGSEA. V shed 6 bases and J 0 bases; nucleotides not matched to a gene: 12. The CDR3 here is CSVNRPAGISTDTQYF. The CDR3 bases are TGCAGCGTCAACCGCCCAGCGGGGATTAGCACAGATACGCAGTATTTT.

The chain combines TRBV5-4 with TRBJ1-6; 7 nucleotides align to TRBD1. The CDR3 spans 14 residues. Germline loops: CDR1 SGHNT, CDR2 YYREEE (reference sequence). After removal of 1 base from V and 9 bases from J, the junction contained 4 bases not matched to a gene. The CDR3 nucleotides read TGTGCCAGCAGCTTGCCACAGGGGCCTTCACCCCTCCACTTT. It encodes CASSLPQGPSPLHF.

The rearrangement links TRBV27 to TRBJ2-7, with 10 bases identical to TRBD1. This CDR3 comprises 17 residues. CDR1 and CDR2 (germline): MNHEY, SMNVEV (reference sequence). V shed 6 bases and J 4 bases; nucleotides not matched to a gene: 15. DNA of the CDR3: TGTGCCAGCAGCCCTTCCGCCGGGACAGGGGTTTCGTACGAGCAGTACTTC. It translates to CASSPSAGTGVSYEQYF.

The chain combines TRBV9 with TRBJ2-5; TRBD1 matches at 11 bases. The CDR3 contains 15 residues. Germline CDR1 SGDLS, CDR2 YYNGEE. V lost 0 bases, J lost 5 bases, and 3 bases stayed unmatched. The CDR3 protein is CASSVAGQGGETQYF. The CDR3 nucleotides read TGTGCCAGCAGCGTAGCGGGACAGGGGGGGGAGACCCAGTACTTC.

Here the CDR3 reads CASSLGVALRGDTQYF. CDR3 nucleotide sequence: TGCGCCAGCAGCTTGGGGGTAGCTCTCCGGGGAGATACGCAGTATTTT. The chain recombines TRBV5-1 with TRBJ2-3, with a possible D match to TRBD2 (5 bases). This CDR3 region has 16 residues. Germline-derived CDR1 and CDR2 are SGHRS and YFSETQ. The V gene lost 0 bases and the J gene lost 5 bases, with 16 bases spanning the gap. The whole variable domain, remainder taken from reference TRBV5-1 and TRBJ2-3, is KAGVTQTPRYLIKTRGQQVTLSCSPISGHRSVSWYQQTPGQGLQFLFEYFSETQRNKGNFPGRFSGRQFSNSRSEMNVSTLELGDSALYLCASSLGVALRGDTQYFGPGTRLTVL.

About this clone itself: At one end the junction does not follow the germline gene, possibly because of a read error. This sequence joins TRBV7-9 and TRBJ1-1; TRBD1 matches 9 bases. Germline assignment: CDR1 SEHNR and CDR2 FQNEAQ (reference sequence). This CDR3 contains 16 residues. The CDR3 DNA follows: TGTTCCAGCAGCTTGTCCTCCGGGACAGGGAGCCCTGAAGCTTTCTTT. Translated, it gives CSSSLSSGTGSPEAFF.

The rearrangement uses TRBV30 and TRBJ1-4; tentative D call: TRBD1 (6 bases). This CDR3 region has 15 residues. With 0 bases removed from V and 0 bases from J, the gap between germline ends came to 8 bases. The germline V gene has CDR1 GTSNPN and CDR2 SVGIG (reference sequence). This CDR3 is CAWSVGGATNEKLFF. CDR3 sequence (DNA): TGTGCCTGGAGTGTAGGGGGAGCAACTAATGAAAAACTGTTTTTT.

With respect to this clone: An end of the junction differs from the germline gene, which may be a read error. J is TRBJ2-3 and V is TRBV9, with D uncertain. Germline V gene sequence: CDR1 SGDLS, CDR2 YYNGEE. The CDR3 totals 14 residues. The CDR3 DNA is TGTGCCAGCAGCGTAGCTTTCAGCACAGATGCGCAGTATTTT. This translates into CASSVAFSTDAQYF.

This CDR3 reads CATQGTQGETQYF. The CDR3 DNA is TGTGCCACCCAAGGGACACAAGGAGAGACCCAGTACTTC. V and J are TRBV10-3 and TRBJ2-5; perhaps TRBD1 as D (6 bases). The CDR3 runs 13 residues. Germline lookup yields CDR1 ENHRY and CDR2 SYGVKD. V lost 10 bases, J lost 4 bases, and 16 bases lay in between.

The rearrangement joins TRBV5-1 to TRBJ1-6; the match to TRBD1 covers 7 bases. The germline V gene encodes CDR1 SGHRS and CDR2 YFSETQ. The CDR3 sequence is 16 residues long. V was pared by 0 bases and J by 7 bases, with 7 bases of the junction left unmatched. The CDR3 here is CASSLGEGASNSPLHF. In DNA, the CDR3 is TGCGCCAGCAGCTTGGGAGAGGGGGCATCGAATTCACCCCTCCACTTT.

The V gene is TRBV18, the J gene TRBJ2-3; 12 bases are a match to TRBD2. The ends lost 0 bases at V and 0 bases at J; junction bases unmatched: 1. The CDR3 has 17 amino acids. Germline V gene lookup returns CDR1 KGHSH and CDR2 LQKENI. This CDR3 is CASSPPLAGGSTDTQYF. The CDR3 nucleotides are TGTGCCAGCTCACCACCGCTAGCGGGAGGGAGCACAGATACGCAGTATTTT.

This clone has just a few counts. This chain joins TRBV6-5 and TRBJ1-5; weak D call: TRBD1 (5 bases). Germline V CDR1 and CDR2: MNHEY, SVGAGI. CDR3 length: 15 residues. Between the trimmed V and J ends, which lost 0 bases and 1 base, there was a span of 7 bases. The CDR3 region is CASSYSYRSNQPQHF. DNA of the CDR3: TGTGCCAGCAGTTACTCGTACAGGAGCAATCAGCCCCAGCATTTT.

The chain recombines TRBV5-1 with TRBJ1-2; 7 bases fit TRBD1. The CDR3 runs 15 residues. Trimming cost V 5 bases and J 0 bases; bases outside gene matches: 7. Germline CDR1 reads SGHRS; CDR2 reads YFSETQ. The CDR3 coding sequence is TGCGCCAGCAGTCCTTTTCAGGGGGCTAACTATGGCTACACCTTC. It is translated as CASSPFQGANYGYTF.

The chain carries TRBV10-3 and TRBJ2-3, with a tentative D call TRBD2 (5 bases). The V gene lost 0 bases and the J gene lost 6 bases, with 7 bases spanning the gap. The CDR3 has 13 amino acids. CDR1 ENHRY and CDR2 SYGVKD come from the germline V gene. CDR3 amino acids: CAISESGSDTQYF. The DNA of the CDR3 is TGTGCCATCAGTGAGTCGGGGAGCGATACGCAGTATTTT.

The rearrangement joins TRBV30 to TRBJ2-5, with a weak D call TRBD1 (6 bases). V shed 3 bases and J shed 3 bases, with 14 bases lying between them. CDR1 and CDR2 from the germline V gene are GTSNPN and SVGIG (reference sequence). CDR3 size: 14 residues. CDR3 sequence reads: CAWSENRVKETQYF. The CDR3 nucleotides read TGTGCCTGGAGCGAAAACAGGGTTAAAGAGACCCAGTACTTC.